The 29 T cell receptor beta chains reported below all come from one sample, sequenced in a study of T cells in Graves' hyperthyroidism and ophthalmopathy. What was amplified from RNA transcripts were TCR beta CDR3 regions. First-round RT-PCR with HTBI primers amplified the TCR CDR3 region. In TCRdb, the multiplex PCR reads were re-called with MiXCR into one record per CDR3 protein. The profile shows about 840,000 distinct CDR3 sequences, 35% to 45% of them singletons. The specimen sequenced was blood. Receptor source: a man aged 18 to 29 with Graves' hyperthyroidism.

This clonotype was seen a few times. V usage is TRBV20-1 and J usage is TRBJ2-5, with D unclear. The CDR3 covers 11 residues. Germline CDR1 DFQATT, CDR2 SNEGSKA (reference sequence). The V end was cut by 6 bases, the J end by 3 bases, with 8 bases between. The CDR3 spells CSAHHEETQYF. CDR3 in DNA: TGCAGTGCCCACCACGAAGAGACCCAGTACTTC.

This clonotype was observed a few times. This chain's CDR3 is CASSSSGPETQYF. The CDR3 nucleotides are TGTGCCAGCAGCTCCTCCGGTCCGGAGACCCAGTACTTC. V and J are TRBV11-2 and TRBJ2-5, with D unclear. V was pared by 4 bases and J by 5 bases, with 11 bases between. Germline values: CDR1 SGHAT, CDR2 FQNNGV. CDR3 length: 13 residues.

This clonotype turned up a few times. The rearrangement joins TRBV7-9 to TRBJ1-4; D not resolved. CDR3 length: 17 amino acids. V lost 5 bases and J lost 5, with 21 bases in between. Germline V CDR1 and CDR2: SEHNR, FQNEAQ (reference sequence). The CDR3 DNA is TGTGCCAGCAGCACCCTAACCGAGAGGCTTGAGAATGAAAAACTGTTTTTT. This sequence encodes CASSTLTERLENEKLFF.

V usage is TRBV5-1 and J usage is TRBJ1-1, with a possible D match to TRBD1 (6 bases). The V end was cut by 4 bases, the J end by 1 base, with 14 bases between. The CDR3 is 15 amino acids. Germline V gene lookup returns CDR1 SGHRS and CDR2 YFSETQ. The CDR3 is CASSKGGITNTEAFF. In DNA, the CDR3 is TGCGCCAGCAGCAAGGGGGGCATTACGAACACTGAAGCTTTCTTT. The entire variable domain, with the rest obtained from reference TRBV5-1 and TRBJ1-1, is as follows: KAGVTQTPRYLIKTRGQQVTLSCSPISGHRSVSWYQQTPGQGLQFLFEYFSETQRNKGNFPGRFSGRQFSNSRSEMNVSTLELGDSALYLCASSKGGITNTEAFFGQGTRLTVV.

This clonotype showed up many times. The chain employs TRBV6-6 and TRBJ1-6, with no clear D. The length of the CDR3 is 13 residues. Germline CDR1 MNHNY, CDR2 SVGAGI (reference sequence). Trimming stripped 7 bases from V and 7 bases from J, with 11 bases between. This CDR3 is CASNLKWNSPLHF. For the CDR3, the DNA is TGTGCCAGCAATCTTAAATGGAATTCACCCCTCCACTTT.

In this sample, this clonotype turned up a few times. This rearrangement joins TRBV6-5 to TRBJ2-5, with 8 bases identical to TRBD1. The CDR3 totals 15 residues. Germline assignment: CDR1 MNHEY and CDR2 SVGAGI. V dropped 6 bases and J dropped 2; count of bases not matched to a gene: 8. The CDR3 reads CASRPTGALQETQYF. CDR3 DNA: TGTGCCAGCAGACCGACAGGGGCTTTACAAGAGACCCAGTACTTC.

Remarks on this clonotype: A much bigger clone sits one base away, suggesting this may be a read error. J is TRBJ2-7 and V is TRBV2; maybe TRBD2 (5 bases). The germline CDR1 and CDR2 sequences are SNHLY and FYNNEI. V lost 6 bases and J lost 9, with 15 bases in between. CDR3 length equals 12 residues. The CDR3 here is CASRGGFHGQYF. The CDR3 coding sequence is TGTGCCAGCAGAGGAGGCTTTCACGGGCAGTACTTC.

Note on this clonotype: The CDR3 end shows no conserved phenylalanine or tryptophan, and so a read error is likely. The CDR3 here is CASRKGAGAFL. DNA for the CDR3: TGTGCCAGCAGGAAGGGGGCTGGGGCTTTCTTA. The chain carries TRBV19 and TRBJ1-1; 7 bases are a match to TRBD1. CDR3 size: 11 residues. CDR1 is LNHDA, CDR2 SQIVND, per germline (reference sequence). Losses at the gene ends were 9 bases for V and 11 bases for J; bases not matched to a gene: 9.

This chain joins TRBV10-3 and TRBJ1-5; TRBD1 matches 10 bases. The CDR3 sequence is 15 residues long. Unmatched junction bases numbered 6, after V lost 2 bases and J lost 8 bases. Per germline, CDR1 ENHRY and CDR2 SYGVKD. CDR3 bases: TGTGCCATCAGTGAGCCGACAGGGGGCGAGGAGCCCCAGCATTTT. It specifies CAISEPTGGEEPQHF.

The chain couples TRBV25-1 to TRBJ2-5; D not resolved. This CDR3 spans 12 amino acids. The germline CDR1 and CDR2 sequences are MGHDK and SYGVNS. V lost 4 bases and J 5 bases, leaving 8 bases between the germline ends. The DNA for the CDR3 is TGTGCCAGCAGTGCCGTTTCCGAGACCCAGTACTTC. Translation gives CASSAVSETQYF.

The J gene is TRBJ2-7, the V gene TRBV6-6, with D maybe TRBD1 (6 bases). The CDR3 consists of 17 residues. From germline, CDR1 is MNHNY and CDR2 SVGAGI (reference sequence). V lost 0 bases and J 0 bases, leaving 15 bases between the germline ends. The CDR3 reads CASSYSRDTRSSYEQYF. Written as DNA, the CDR3 is TGTGCCAGCAGTTACTCCCGGGACACCCGAAGCTCCTACGAGCAGTACTTC.

This rearrangement joins TRBV7-9 to TRBJ1-4; D unclear. This CDR3 has 12 residues. V was trimmed by 5 bases and J by 8 bases, leaving 9 bases between them. CDR1 is SEHNR, CDR2 FQNEAQ, per germline (reference sequence). The CDR3 coding sequence is TGTGCCAGCAGCCTCGACTCGGAAAAACTGTTTTTT. Residues: CASSLDSEKLFF.

This clonotype was counted many times. V usage is TRBV12-3 or TRBV12-4 and J usage is TRBJ1-2, with TRBD1 as a possible D gene (5 bases). The CDR3 sequence is 12 residues long. V lost 3 bases to trimming and J lost 10 bases, with 12 bases between them. The CDR3 is CASSLGGMVYTF. The DNA of the CDR3 is TGTGCCAGCAGTTTGGGGGGGATGGTCTACACCTTC.

This clonotype was counted at least ten times. The chain combines TRBV20-1 with TRBJ2-3, with D uncertain. Between the trimmed V and J ends, which lost 2 bases and 5 bases, there was a span of 8 bases. The germline gives CDR1 DFQATT, CDR2 SNEGSKA (reference sequence). The CDR3 extends over 12 amino acids. CDR3 nucleotide sequence: TGCAGTGCTAGACGTTTGGAAGATACGCAGTATTTT. This encodes CSARRLEDTQYF.

V is TRBV6-1 and J is TRBJ1-6; the D is unclear. V was cut by 1 base and J by 14 bases, with 12 bases left in between. CDR3 length: 13 residues. Germline V gene sequence: CDR1 MNHNS, CDR2 SASEGT. Here the CDR3 DNA reads TGTGCCAGCAGTGAAGTACCCCTCCTGGCCCTCCACTTT. As protein: CASSEVPLLALHF.

Written as DNA, the CDR3 is TGCAGTGCTAGACCCGGGACAGGGGGAGAGACCCAGTACTTC. Encoded protein: CSARPGTGGETQYF. The rearrangement links TRBV20-1 to TRBJ2-5; 11 nucleotides agree with TRBD1. This CDR3 has 14 amino acids. The V segment lost 2 bases and the J segment 4 bases; nucleotides outside the gene matches: 3. Per germline, CDR1 DFQATT and CDR2 SNEGSKA (reference sequence).

This clonotype was recorded at least ten times. The chain has TRBV19 and TRBJ2-5; no firm D call. This CDR3 is 13 amino acids long. CDR1 and CDR2 from the germline V gene are LNHDA and SQIVND (reference sequence). V lost 4 bases to trimming and J lost 0 bases, with 6 bases between them. CDR3 nucleotides: TGTGCCAGTAGTAGGCAGCACCAAGAGACCCAGTACTTC. As protein: CASSRQHQETQYF.

This clonotype was detected ten times or more. The rearrangement uses TRBV15 and TRBJ2-2; possible D gene TRBD1, 6 bases. V shed 2 bases and J shed 6 bases, with 7 bases lying between them. The CDR3 has 13 residues. Germline V gene sequence: CDR1 LNHNV, CDR2 YYDKDF (reference sequence). The CDR3 coding sequence is TGTGCCACCAGCAGACAGGGGTCCGGGGAGCTGTTTTTT. Its protein is CATSRQGSGELFF.

The chain employs TRBV10-3 and TRBJ2-3, with 10 bases identical to TRBD2. CDR3 size: 16 residues. J was trimmed by 4 bases and V by 10 bases; bases with no gene match: 14. Germline V gives CDR1 ENHRY, CDR2 SYGVKD. The DNA for the CDR3 is TGTGCCACCCTGAGCGGGAGGGAGCCCGTCCCAGATACGCAGTATTTT. As protein: CATLSGREPVPDTQYF.

This clonotype was picked up many times. This rearrangement joins TRBV5-1 to TRBJ1-1; D gene ambiguous. CDR3 length equals 15 residues. V dropped 0 bases and J dropped 3 bases, with 12 bases sitting between them. CDR1 SGHRS and CDR2 YFSETQ come from the germline V gene. Written as DNA, the CDR3 is TGCGCCAGCAGCTTGGTCGACGGCGGAGACACTGAAGCTTTCTTT. Amino acid sequence: CASSLVDGGDTEAFF. The full variable domain, its missing parts supplied by reference TRBV5-1 and TRBJ1-1, is KAGVTQTPRYLIKTRGQQVTLSCSPISGHRSVSWYQQTPGQGLQFLFEYFSETQRNKGNFPGRFSGRQFSNSRSEMNVSTLELGDSALYLCASSLVDGGDTEAFFGQGTRLTVV.

This clonotype was seen just once. The chain employs TRBV12-3 or TRBV12-4 and TRBJ1-2; D unresolved. V lost 2 bases and J lost 3, with 10 bases in between. The CDR3 runs 14 residues. CDR3 DNA: TGTGCCAGCAGTTTACGGGTTGCTTACTATGGCTACACCTTC. This sequence encodes CASSLRVAYYGYTF.

This clonotype was recorded a few times. This sequence joins TRBV30 and TRBJ1-1; no firm D call. The CDR3 length is 12 residues. V lost 0 bases and J lost 7, with 9 bases in between. Germline CDR1 GTSNPN, CDR2 SVGIG (reference sequence). The DNA of the CDR3 is TGTGCCTGGAGTGTAAGGAGCCTTGAAGCTTTCTTT. Amino acid sequence: CAWSVRSLEAFF.

This clonotype was detected many times. The rearrangement uses TRBV5-6 and TRBJ2-5; D uncertain. CDR1 is SGHDT and CDR2 is YYEEEE in the germline V gene. The CDR3 sequence is 12 residues long. The germline V and J ends were trimmed by 4 bases and 5 bases, with 9 bases remaining between them. The CDR3 nucleotides are TGTGCCAGCAGCCTGATGATGGAGACCCAGTACTTC. Its translation is CASSLMMETQYF.

In the case of this clonotype: Being one base from a much bigger clone, this may be a read error. This chain links TRBV20-1 with TRBJ2-5; 9 bases map to TRBD1. The CDR3 totals 13 residues. CDR1 is DFQATT and CDR2 is SNEGSKA in the germline V gene (reference sequence). CDR3 amino acids: CSTRTGVWETQYF. CDR3 sequence (DNA): TGCAGTACTAGGACAGGGGTTTGGGAGACCCAGTACTTC.

This rearrangement joins TRBV4-1 to TRBJ2-2; D may be TRBD2 (5 bases). From germline, CDR1 is MGHRA and CDR2 YSYEKL. V lost 0 bases and J 7 bases, leaving 12 bases between the germline ends. The CDR3 length is 15 residues. The CDR3 is CASSQELLGYGELFF. The DNA of the CDR3 is TGCGCCAGCAGCCAAGAGCTACTAGGGTACGGGGAGCTGTTTTTT.

This clonotype was picked up a small number of times. The chain recombines TRBV7-8 with TRBJ2-5, with TRBD1 matching 8 bases. The CDR3 length is 15 residues. V dropped 3 bases and J dropped 4; count of bases not matched to a gene: 7. Per the germline V gene, CDR1 is SGHVS and CDR2 is FQNEAQ. CDR3 loop: CASSFWQGARETQYF. The DNA for the CDR3 is TGTGCCAGCAGCTTTTGGCAGGGGGCGCGAGAGACCCAGTACTTC.

This clonotype was seen a few times. This chain connects TRBV6-1 to TRBJ2-7, with 10 positions matching TRBD2. The ends lost 6 bases at V and 2 bases at J; junction bases unmatched: 4. This CDR3 is built from 14 residues. Germline lookup yields CDR1 MNHNS and CDR2 SASEGT. The CDR3 sequence: CASRRTSGAYEQYF. In DNA form, the CDR3 reads TGTGCCAGCAGGCGGACTAGCGGAGCCTACGAGCAGTACTTC.

This rearrangement joins TRBV19 to TRBJ2-7; the D is unclear. The CDR3 runs 13 residues. The V gene lost 11 bases and the J gene lost 3 bases, with 17 bases spanning the gap. Germline loops: CDR1 LNHDA, CDR2 SQIVND (reference sequence). CDR3: CAWGGRVGYEQYF. The CDR3 coding sequence is TGTGCCTGGGGTGGTAGGGTCGGCTACGAGCAGTACTTC.

This clonotype was found a few times. The rearrangement joins TRBV6-5 to TRBJ1-5; the D gene is possibly TRBD1 (5 bases). V lost 10 bases and J lost 0, with 22 bases in between. The germline CDR1 and CDR2 sequences are MNHEY and SVGAGI. The CDR3 totals 17 residues. The CDR3 sequence: CATSQQQENDSNQPQHF. CDR3 nucleotide sequence: TGTGCCACCTCCCAACAACAGGAGAATGATAGCAATCAGCCCCAGCATTTT.